A selection of T cell receptor beta chains follows, all from one sample in a study of blood T cell repertoires in COVID-19. Sequenced by immunoSEQ multiplex PCR; TCRdb stores in-frame clones only, minus some. The sample includes some 520,000 clones, 85% to 90% seen only once; the top ten take 0.7% to 1%. Sequencing was done on a sample of peripheral blood. These receptors were collected from a man between 18 and 35 years old with COVID-19, enrolled during active disease. CDR3s include the opening cysteine and the closing phenylalanine or tryptophan. D genes are given only for firm matches. Not all rows give a size; the values are once, few, many and, for expanded clones, a class.

.,.,TRBJ1-1,TRBV7-9,TGTGCCAGCAGCGGGGCATCGCCTATGTATTCTATGGACACTGAAGCTTTCTTT,CASSGASPMYSMDTEAFF
.,.,TRBJ2-3,TRBV10-3,TGTGCCATCCGACCCGCGGGGAGCACAGATACGCAGTATTTT,CAIRPAGSTDTQYF
.,.,TRBJ2-7,TRBV4-1,TGCGCCAGCACCTATACGACGGGACTCCCAGCCTACGAGCAGTACTTC,CASTYTTGLPAYEQYF
TRBD2,.,TRBJ2-3,TRBV27,TGTGCCAGCAGTCTAATAGCGGGGGGTTACACAGATACGCAGTATTTT,CASSLIAGGYTDTQYF
.,few,TRBJ1-1,TRBV12-3/TRBV12-4,TGTGCCAGCAGCCCCTCCGGTCCAACAGCTTTCTTT,CASSPSGPTAFF
.,.,TRBJ1-3,TRBV10-3,TGTGCCATCAGTGATAACTCTGGAAACACCATATATTTT,CAISDNSGNTIYF
.,many,TRBJ2-3,TRBV7-9,TGTGCCAGCAGCTCCTTCCTTCAGCGGGATACGCAGTATTTT,CASSSFLQRDTQYF
TRBD1,.,TRBJ2-2,TRBV24-1,TGTGCCACCAGTGATCCCGGGACAGGGCGTACCGGGGAGCTGTTTTTT,CATSDPGTGRTGELFF
.,.,TRBJ2-2,TRBV9,TGTGCCAGCAGCGGGGGAGAGACCGGGGAGCTGTTTTTT,CASSGGETGELFF
.,.,TRBJ1-5,TRBV30,TGTGCCTGGAGTGTGGGCGGGACCTCGAATCAGCCCCAGCATTTT,CAWSVGGTSNQPQHF
.,few,TRBJ1-6,TRBV13,TGTGCCAGCAGCCTCGACAGAAATTCACCCCTCCACTTT,CASSLDRNSPLHF
TRBD2,.,TRBJ2-2,TRBV7-2,TGTGCCAGCAGCAGCGTAGGAGCGGGGGGCCCCGGGGAGCTGTTTTTT,CASSSVGAGGPGELFF
.,.,TRBJ1-2,TRBV6-5,TGTGCCAGCACCGACCCCCAGGGCCTCTATGGCTACACCTTC,CASTDPQGLYGYTF
TRBD2,.,TRBJ2-2,TRBV7-8,TGTGCCAGCAGCTTCCTGATAGGGAGGGCCGGGGAGCTGTTTTTT,CASSFLIGRAGELFF
TRBD2,.,TRBJ2-6,TRBV9,TGTGCCAGCAGCTTGGGGGGGTCTGGGGCCAACGTCCTGACTTTC,CASSLGGSGANVLTF
.,.,TRBJ2-3,TRBV24-1,TGTGCCACCAGTGGGACTACAGATACGCAGTATTTT,CATSGTTDTQYF
TRBD2,.,TRBJ2-7,TRBV5-1,TGCGCCAGCAGCCCGAAAATACCGGGACTAGCGGGGGGTGACAGCTCCTACGAGCAGTACTTC,CASSPKIPGLAGGDSSYEQYF
TRBD2,.,TRBJ2-1,TRBV7-9,TGTGCCAGCAGCTTAGGGTTCCAGGCACTAGCGGAAGAGCAGTTCTTC,CASSLGFQALAEEQFF
.,.,TRBJ2-7,TRBV2,TGTGCCAGCAGGACTAGTGATAGCTCCTACGAGCAGTACTTC,CASRTSDSSYEQYF
TRBD1,once,TRBJ1-2,TRBV29-1,TGCAGCGTGGCCGCTAGGACAGGGCCGGGGGGCTACACCTTC,CSVAARTGPGGYTF
.,.,TRBJ2-2,TRBV10-2,TGCGCCAGCAGTGAATGGGGGGGCCACACCGGGGAGCTGTTTTTT,CASSEWGGHTGELFF
.,.,TRBJ2-2,TRBV5-4,TGTGCCAGCAGCGGCGGCTCGGTAGAGGAGCTGTTTTTT,CASSGGSVEELFF
.,.,TRBJ1-1,TRBV6-1,TGTGCCAGCAGTGCCCGACGGGGGATGATCATGAACACTGAAGCTTTCTTT,CASSARRGMIMNTEAFF
.,.,TRBJ2-5,TRBV6-6,TGTGCCAGCAGGCACACGGGGGAAAAATGGACCCAGTACTTC,CASRHTGEKWTQYF
.,few,TRBJ2-7,TRBV28,TGTGCCAGCAGTGTCCTCCAGTACGAGCAGTACTTC,CASSVLQYEQYF
.,.,TRBJ1-1,TRBV6-5,TGTGCCAGCCTTCGACAGGCAAAGAACACTGAAGCTTTCTTT,CASLRQAKNTEAFF
TRBD2,.,TRBJ2-5,TRBV5-1,TGCGCCAGCAGCTTGAACGCGGCTAGCGGGGGCCAAGAGACCCAGTACTTC,CASSLNAASGGQETQYF
.,.,TRBJ2-7,TRBV9,TGTGCCAGCAGCGTAGGGGCAGGGAAGGGCTACGAGCAGTACTTC,CASSVGAGKGYEQYF
TRBD2,once,TRBJ2-1,TRBV7-9,TGTGCCAGCTACGGGGGGGCATCCTACAATGAGCAGTTCTTC,CASYGGASYNEQFF
.,.,TRBJ1-5,TRBV19,TGTGCCAGTAGTATAGATGTATACAATCAGCCCCAGCATTTT,CASSIDVYNQPQHF
.,few,TRBJ1-2,TRBV5-4,TGTGCCAGCACCGAATTTGCAGGCGTGGGCTATGGCTACACCTTC,CASTEFAGVGYGYTF
.,.,TRBJ1-3,TRBV11-3,TGTGCCAGCAGCTTCAATGTCCAGTACTCTGGAAACACCATATATTTT,CASSFNVQYSGNTIYF
.,.,TRBJ2-6,TRBV2,TGTGCCAGCAGGGGGGGCTCTGGGGCCAACGTCCTGACTTTC,CASRGGSGANVLTF
.,.,TRBJ2-6,TRBV6-5,TGTGCCAGCCGATCCGGGGGGCCTGGGGCCAACGTCCTGACTTTC,CASRSGGPGANVLTF
TRBD2,.,TRBJ2-2,TRBV7-6,TGTGCCAGCAGCTCGTCCGGGACTAGCGGGGGGTTCACCGGGGAGCTGTTTTTT,CASSSSGTSGGFTGELFF
.,.,TRBJ2-2,TRBV9,TGTGCCAGCAGCCCTCGACCGGGAGGGGAGCTGTTTTTT,CASSPRPGGELFF
.,.,TRBJ1-2,TRBV11-2,TGTGCCAGCAGCTTATCCAGGGCGTATGGCTACACCTTC,CASSLSRAYGYTF
TRBD1,once,TRBJ2-2,TRBV7-9,TGTGCCAGCAGCTTACGACAGGGAGCCACCGGGGAGCTGTTTTTT,CASSLRQGATGELFF
.,.,TRBJ1-6,TRBV25-1,TGTGCCAGCAGTGCACAGACGGTGGGCTATGGGCCCCTCCACTTT,CASSAQTVGYGPLHF